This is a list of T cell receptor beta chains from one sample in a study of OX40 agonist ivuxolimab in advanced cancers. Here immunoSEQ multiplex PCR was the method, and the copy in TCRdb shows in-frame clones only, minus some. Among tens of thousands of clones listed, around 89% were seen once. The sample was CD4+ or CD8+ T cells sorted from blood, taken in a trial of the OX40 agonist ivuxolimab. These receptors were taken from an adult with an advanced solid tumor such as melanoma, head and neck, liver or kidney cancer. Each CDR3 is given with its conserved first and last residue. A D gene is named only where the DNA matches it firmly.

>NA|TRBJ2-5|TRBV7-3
CASSLGGGSLRETQYF
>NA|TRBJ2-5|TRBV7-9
CASLKDRREGETQYF
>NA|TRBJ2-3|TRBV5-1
CASSLTGRTDTQYF
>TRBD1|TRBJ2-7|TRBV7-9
CASSLSYRGYEQYF
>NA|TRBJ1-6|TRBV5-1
CASSSGRPQDSPLHF
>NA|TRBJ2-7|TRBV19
CASSIEPLQTGYYEQYF
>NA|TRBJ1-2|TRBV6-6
CASSYSGFENYGYTF
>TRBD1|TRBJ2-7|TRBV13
CASSPLGDRGSEQYF
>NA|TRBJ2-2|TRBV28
CASSILQGLAGELFF
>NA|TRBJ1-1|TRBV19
CASSGALGGTEAFF
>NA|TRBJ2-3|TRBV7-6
CASSLAADTQYF
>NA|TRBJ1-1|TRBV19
CASSIGSGNTEAFF
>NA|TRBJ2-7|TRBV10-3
CAISEAFGTARYEQYF
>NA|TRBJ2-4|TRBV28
CASSFGSNIQYF